This passage covers 20 T cell receptor beta chains from one sample sequenced in a study of cytomegalovirus exposure and HLA in healthy donors (dated by TCRdb to 2016 to 2017). The method behind the library was the immunoSEQ multiplex PCR assay. A mixture of 60 forward primers for TCR Vbeta segments and 13 reverse primers for TCR Jbeta segments was used in the multiplex PCR. The immuneACCESS repertoire file appears here via TCRdb, limited to in-frame rearrangements. These files lack a portion of the clones; in checked studies, under half of the deficit traces to unresolved V genes, and the cause of the others is not known. The sample table holds fewer than 150,000 clones, of which about four fifths were seen once. The ten top clones hold 8% to 9% of the sample. The sequenced sample consisted of PBMCs. These receptors all come from a female donor in good health and CMV-seropositive.

The chain carries TRBV5-1 and TRBJ1-1; 8 bases are shared with TRBD1. The CDR3 runs 15 residues. From germline, CDR1 is SGHRS and CDR2 YFSETQ. V lost 3 bases and J lost 5; bases outside the gene matches: 9. CDR3 loop: CASSSGQGWVTEAFF. The CDR3 region has the DNA TGCGCCAGCAGCTCAGGACAGGGTTGGGTGACTGAAGCTTTCTTT.

The gene calls are TRBV11-2 and TRBJ2-3; 8 bases map to TRBD1. The V and J ends lost 3 bases and 8 bases, in that order; junction bases with no gene match: 13. Germline assignment: CDR1 SGHAT and CDR2 FQNNGV. CDR3 length: 16 amino acids. The CDR3 DNA follows: TGTGCCAGCAGCTTGGGTCAGGGGGCGTTGGGGGGTACGCAGTATTTT. Translating gives CASSLGQGALGGTQYF.

This clone has a single count. The CDR3 bases are TGTGCCAGCAGTTCCGGGATCGATACTGTGGGCACTGAAGCTTTCTTT. It specifies CASSSGIDTVGTEAFF. The chain has TRBV5-4 and TRBJ1-1; D gene uncertain. Trimming stripped 5 bases from V and 4 bases from J, with 21 bases between. Germline CDR1 is SGHNT and CDR2 is YYREEE (reference sequence). The CDR3 has 16 residues.

The rearrangement joins TRBV19 to TRBJ2-1; D may be TRBD2 (5 bases). Per the germline V gene, CDR1 is LNHDA and CDR2 is SQIVND (reference sequence). The CDR3 extends over 14 amino acids. Trimming took 7 bases from V and 0 from J, leaving 10 bases between them. As DNA, the CDR3 is TGTGCCAGTACGGACTCAATCTCCTACAATGAGCAGTTCTTC. Translating gives CASTDSISYNEQFF.

This chain links TRBV11-2 with TRBJ1-4, with 8 bases matching TRBD1. CDR3 length equals 16 residues. Germline V gene sequence: CDR1 SGHAT, CDR2 FQNNGV. The V gene end was trimmed by 3 bases and the J gene end by 0 bases; junction bases not matched to a gene: 3. DNA of the CDR3: TGTGCCAGCAGCTTTGGGACAGGCACAACTAATGAAAAACTGTTTTTT. It codes for CASSFGTGTTNEKLFF. The full variable domain, in which reference TRBV11-2 and TRBJ1-4 provide the parts outside the CDR3, is EAGVAQSPRYKIIEKRQSVAFWCNPISGHATLYWYQQILGQGPKLLIQFQNNGVVDDSQLPKDRFSAERLKGVDSTLKIQPAKLEDSAVYLCASSFGTGTTNEKLFFGSGTQLSVL.

The CDR3 sequence is CASSIGGGNSGNTIYF. CDR3 coding DNA: TGTGCCAGCAGCATCGGCGGAGGGAACTCTGGAAACACCATATATTTT. J is TRBJ1-3 and V is TRBV9, with D unresolved. Trimming stripped 4 bases from V and 0 bases from J, with 14 bases between. The CDR3 has 16 amino acids. Germline V CDR1 and CDR2: SGDLS, YYNGEE.

The chain links TRBV30 to TRBJ1-3; a possible D gene is TRBD1 (6 bases). V lost 0 bases and J lost 0, with 12 bases in between. The CDR3 sequence is 16 residues long. Germline-derived CDR1 and CDR2 are GTSNPN and SVGIG (reference sequence). The CDR3 is CAWSVGGTISGNTIYF. In DNA form, the CDR3 reads TGTGCCTGGAGTGTAGGGGGAACCATCTCTGGAAACACCATATATTTT.

V is TRBV9 and J is TRBJ1-4, with 8 bases aligning to TRBD1. Germline V gives CDR1 SGDLS, CDR2 YYNGEE. This CDR3 spans 17 amino acids. Trimming removed 0 bases from V and 3 bases from J; junction bases left unmatched: 7. CDR3 sequence reads: CASSVAAGGSSNEKLFF. CDR3 in DNA: TGTGCCAGCAGCGTAGCTGCAGGGGGCAGTTCTAATGAAAAACTGTTTTTT. Full variable domain (outside the CDR3, taken from reference TRBV9 and TRBJ1-4): DSGVTQTPKHLITATGQRVTLRCSPRSGDLSVYWYQQSLDQGLQFLIQYYNGEERAKGNILERFSAQQFPDLHSELNLSSLELGDSALYFCASSVAAGGSSNEKLFFGSGTQLSVL.

V and J are TRBV2 and TRBJ1-1, with 9 bases aligning to TRBD1. Trimming at V came to 5 bases and at J to 4 bases, leaving 5 bases not matched to a gene. The germline gives CDR1 SNHLY, CDR2 FYNNEI. The CDR3 loop spans 14 amino acids. CDR3 DNA: TGTGCCAGCAGTCTGGACAGGGGCTCCACTGAAGCTTTCTTT. This translates into CASSLDRGSTEAFF.

The rearrangement uses TRBV27 and TRBJ1-1; 9 nucleotides match TRBD1. After removal of 6 bases from V and 0 bases from J, the junction contained 5 bases not matched to a gene. Per the germline V gene, CDR1 is MNHEY and CDR2 is SMNVEV (reference sequence). The CDR3 is 15 residues long. The CDR3 region is CASRRTGVVNTEAFF. DNA of the CDR3: TGTGCCAGCAGACGGACAGGGGTGGTGAACACTGAAGCTTTCTTT.

V gene TRBV6-7 combines with J gene TRBJ1-2; tentatively, D is TRBD1 (6 bases). TRBV6-7 is designated an ORF whose function remains uncertain. The CDR3 loop spans 15 amino acids. V was pared by 7 bases and J by 4 bases, with 19 bases between. CDR3 sequence reads: CASTLTNRVGYGYTF. CDR3 nucleotide sequence: TGTGCCAGCACCCTAACCAACAGGGTGGGCTATGGCTACACCTTC.

The V gene is TRBV27, the J gene TRBJ2-7; TRBD2 might be the D (5 bases). The CDR3 sequence is 13 residues long. CDR1 and CDR2 (germline): MNHEY, SMNVEV (reference sequence). Trimming pared 5 bases from V and 3 bases from J, leaving 11 bases between. The CDR3 DNA sequence: TGTGCCAGCAGTCCATCGGGGTTCTACGAGCAGTACTTC. This gives the protein CASSPSGFYEQYF.

CDR3 amino acids: CAISEIGTVTFF. The DNA of the CDR3 is TGTGCCATCAGTGAAATAGGGACAGTGACTTTCTTT. The rearrangement links TRBV10-3 to TRBJ1-1, with 7 bases matching TRBD1. Germline lookup yields CDR1 ENHRY and CDR2 SYGVKD. The CDR3 spans 12 residues. With 3 bases clipped from V and 12 bases from J, the junction kept 7 bases outside the gene matches.

The chain employs TRBV27 and TRBJ1-1, with 7 bases identical to TRBD1. V was clipped by 3 bases and J by 5 bases; unmatched bases: 3. In germline, CDR1 is MNHEY, CDR2 SMNVEV (reference sequence). CDR3 length equals 13 residues. This CDR3 reads CASSFPGGTEAFF. DNA of the CDR3: TGTGCCAGCAGTTTCCCAGGGGGAACTGAAGCTTTCTTT.

Only one count was recorded for this clone. The chain uses TRBV7-2 and TRBJ2-5; 12 bases match TRBD1. The CDR3 extends over 15 amino acids. J gave up 4 bases and V 1 base, and 1 base lay outside the gene matches. Germline CDR1 and CDR2: SGHTA and FQGNSA. The CDR3 bases are TGTGCCAGCAGCTTAGGGGACAGGGGGCGAGAGACCCAGTACTTC. It encodes CASSLGDRGRETQYF.

The V call is TRBV30, the J call TRBJ1-1; D gene ambiguous. The germline V and J ends were trimmed by 0 bases and 4 bases, with 9 bases remaining between them. Germline CDR1 GTSNPN, CDR2 SVGIG (reference sequence). The CDR3 length is 13 residues. This chain's CDR3 is CAWSVQIGTEAFF. CDR3 coding DNA: TGTGCCTGGAGTGTACAGATAGGCACTGAAGCTTTCTTT.

The chain recombines TRBV10-2 with TRBJ2-3; 7 bases are shared with TRBD1. This CDR3 has 14 residues. The junction had 5 bases not matched to a gene; V was cut back by 6 bases and J by 2 bases. The germline CDR1 and CDR2 sequences are WSHSY and SAAADI. The CDR3 spells CASREQGLTDTQYF. As DNA, the CDR3 is TGCGCCAGCAGGGAACAGGGGCTCACAGATACGCAGTATTTT.

This clone was seen once. This chain uses TRBV19 with TRBJ2-1, with D tentatively TRBD2 (5 bases). From germline, CDR1 is LNHDA and CDR2 SQIVND (reference sequence). CDR3 length: 14 residues. V was pared by 11 bases and J by 3 bases, with 17 bases between. CDR3 in amino acids: CAAKGRVGYNEQFF. Written as DNA, the CDR3 is TGTGCCGCCAAAGGGCGGGTGGGCTACAATGAGCAGTTCTTC.

This chain uses TRBV15 with TRBJ2-7; TRBD2 matches 9 bases. In germline, CDR1 is LNHNV, CDR2 YYDKDF (reference sequence). This CDR3 is 17 amino acids long. With 0 bases clipped from V and 3 bases from J, the junction kept 9 bases outside the gene matches. The CDR3 protein is CATSRDSRLAGNYEQYF. The CDR3 DNA sequence: TGTGCCACCAGCAGAGATTCAAGGCTAGCGGGAAACTACGAGCAGTACTTC. Filled out from reference TRBV15 and TRBJ2-7, the complete variable domain reads DAMVIQNPRYQVTQFGKPVTLSCSQTLNHNVMYWYQQKSSQAPKLLFHYYDKDFNNEADTPDNFQSRRPNTSFCFLDIRSPGLGDTAMYLCATSRDSRLAGNYEQYFGPGTRLTVT.

This CDR3 is CASSITGTYEQYF. CDR3 coding DNA: TGTGCCAGTAGTATCACAGGGACCTACGAGCAGTACTTC. The rearrangement joins TRBV19 to TRBJ2-7, with D maybe TRBD1 (6 bases). Germline CDR1 reads LNHDA; CDR2 reads SQIVND (reference sequence). Between the trimmed V and J ends, which lost 3 bases and 2 bases, there was a span of 8 bases. There are 13 residues in the CDR3.